This TCR beta chain originates from a study of CD8+ T cells in alopecia areata. The study, taken as a whole, reports: TCR sharing was clearer in mice than between patients, perhaps partly owing to patient HLA diversity.

Extraction of RNA preceded its reverse transcription into cDNA, which served as the sequencing template. Method: immunoSEQ multiplex PCR; TCRdb's copy keeps in-frame clones and lacks some. Here the sample spans 270,000 or so clones, over 45% being singletons. Treatment indicated: oral pan-JAK inhibitor, 5-10 mg twice daily. There are a few counts of this clone. Its specificity is not known. V shed 2 bases and J shed 5 bases, with 15 bases lying between them. Germline CDR1 reads MNHNY; CDR2 reads SVGAGI (reference sequence). CDR3 length equals 15 residues. V and J are TRBV6-6 and TRBJ2-5; D may be TRBD1 or TRBD2 (5 bases each). This sample comprised CD4+ T cells sorted from blood, obtained at week 24, from a patient treated with tofacitinib. The TCR originated in a human donor with alopecia areata. The CDR3 loop reads CASSYGASEGETQYF. As DNA, the CDR3 is TGTGCCAGCAGTTACGGTGCCTCCGAGGGGGAGACCCAGTACTTC.